The clone carrying this TCR beta chain occurred a few times. What it binds is unknown. This sample was taken from a study of beta chain features in type 1 diabetes. Across the whole study: In age, gender and cell yields, patients were similar to healthy donors.

Sampling consisted of one heparinised blood draw per donor, averaging around 100 mL. Findings and caveats of the study: Type 1 diabetes patients showed a moderate but significant shortening of TCRB CDR3s in all four CD4+ subsets.

The investigators reverse transcribed all of the isolated RNA, so they sequenced expressed TCRB transcripts. Clones were sequenced by immunoSEQ multiplex PCR, and TCRdb holds only the in-frame ones, with some missing. The repertoire consists of 680,000 or so clones, with roughly 12% occurring once and the leading ten covering less than 0.025%. Germline CDR1 and CDR2: MGHDK and SYGVNS. The CDR3 contains 16 residues. The V and J ends lost 1 base and 3 bases respectively, with 10 bases between them. The chain combines TRBV25-1 with TRBJ1-6; no clear D. This TCR came from a man aged 18 to 29 with type 1 diabetes. Sequenced material: naive CD4+ T cells from blood. CDR3 loop: CASSESTVVYNSPLHF. The CDR3 region has the DNA TGTGCCAGCAGTGAATCCACGGTAGTCTATAATTCACCCCTCCACTTT.